The 18 T cell receptor beta chains below come from one sample, sequenced in a study of blood T cell repertoires in COVID-19. Data came from immunoSEQ multiplex PCR; TCRdb stores just in-frame clones and leaves some out. The table includes 52,000 or so clones, approximately 86% detected once. Source material: peripheral blood. The origin of the receptors is a man in his forties with COVID-19, enrolled during active disease.

This chain joins TRBV5-1 and TRBJ2-1; 10 bases are a match to TRBD2. The CDR3 has 15 residues. Unmatched junction bases numbered 3, after V lost 2 bases and J lost 4 bases. Germline CDR1 is SGHRS and CDR2 is YFSETQ. CDR3 coding DNA: TGCGCCAGCAGCTTTAGCGGGGGGACTTACAATGAGCAGTTCTTC. Its translation: CASSFSGGTYNEQFF.

The gene calls are TRBV9 and TRBJ2-2, with D possibly TRBD2 on 6 matching bases. Germline CDR1 reads SGDLS; CDR2 reads YYNGEE. The CDR3 is made up of 18 amino acids. Deletions cut 4 bases from V and 4 bases from J, with 23 bases between. The CDR3 DNA reads TGTGCCAGCAGCAAAGTCGTAGGCAGGGAGGATGGCACCGGGGAGCTGTTTTTT. This gives the protein CASSKVVGREDGTGELFF.

This clone was found once. The chain links TRBV19 to TRBJ1-1; D gene unclear. V shed 1 base and J shed 0 bases, with 9 bases lying between them. From germline, CDR1 is LNHDA and CDR2 SQIVND (reference sequence). The CDR3 totals 15 residues. This chain's CDR3 is CASSIGTTMNTEAFF. The CDR3 DNA reads TGTGCCAGTAGTATAGGTACAACAATGAACACTGAAGCTTTCTTT.

The V and J genes are TRBV4-1 and TRBJ2-5; D gene unclear. Per the germline V gene, CDR1 is MGHRA and CDR2 is YSYEKL. The CDR3 is made up of 16 amino acids. V lost 0 bases and J lost 1, with 12 bases in between. CDR3 DNA sequence: TGCGCCAGCAGCCAAGAAGGTAGGAGTGGCCAAGAGACCCAGTACTTC. The encoded protein is CASSQEGRSGQETQYF.

This clone was seen only a few times. The chain couples TRBV12-1 to TRBJ1-5; TRBD1, the D gene given by the table, was not confirmed from the DNA. TRBV12-1 is classified as a pseudogene. The CDR3 loop spans 15 amino acids. In nucleotides, the CDR3 is TGTGCCAGCAGCTTTGACTGGCAGGGGGTTCAGCCCCAGCATTTT. It codes for CASSFDWQGVQPQHF.

This clone was observed a handful of times. The gene calls are TRBV11-3 and TRBJ1-4; TRBD1 agrees at 7 bases. CDR1 is SGHNT and CDR2 is YENEEA in the germline V gene. The CDR3 totals 16 residues. The ends lost 3 bases at V and 0 bases at J; junction bases unmatched: 4. The CDR3 loop is CASSLGTEPTNEKLFF. CDR3 coding DNA: TGTGCCAGCAGCTTGGGGACAGAACCAACTAATGAAAAACTGTTTTTT.

CDR3 bases: TGTGCCAGCAGCCCCGGCCAAGAGACCCAGTACTTC. Translating gives CASSPGQETQYF. The chain uses TRBV9 and TRBJ2-5; no definite D call. Germline-derived CDR1 and CDR2 are SGDLS and YYNGEE. CDR3 size: 12 residues. The V and J ends lost 4 bases and 1 base respectively, with 5 bases between them.

V and J are TRBV18 and TRBJ1-1, with D unresolved. CDR1 KGHSH and CDR2 LQKENI come from the germline V gene. CDR3 size: 13 residues. With 4 bases removed from V and 1 base from J, the gap between germline ends came to 7 bases. CDR3 loop: CASSREGNTEAFF. The CDR3 DNA is TGTGCCAGCTCACGGGAGGGGAACACTGAAGCTTTCTTT.

The genes are TRBV23-1 and TRBJ1-1, with unresolved D. TRBV23-1 is filed as an ORF, its function uncertain. The CDR3 loop spans 15 amino acids. The V gene lost 10 bases and the J gene lost 8 bases, with 26 bases spanning the gap. The CDR3 spells CATQRRETQLSEAFF. CDR3 nucleotide sequence: TGCGCCACACAGAGGCGGGAGACCCAACTGTCGGAAGCTTTCTTT.

CDR3 sequence reads: CSASEGVNQPQHF. As DNA, the CDR3 is TGCAGTGCCAGTGAAGGGGTGAATCAGCCCCAGCATTTT. This chain connects TRBV20-1 to TRBJ1-5, with a weak D call TRBD1 (5 bases). Germline loops: CDR1 DFQATT, CDR2 SNEGSKA (reference sequence). Trimming removed 6 bases from V and 4 bases from J, with 13 bases in between. The CDR3 loop spans 13 amino acids.

The chain recombines TRBV4-2 with TRBJ1-1; TRBD1 agrees at 8 bases. This CDR3 is built from 13 residues. Germline V gives CDR1 LGHNA, CDR2 YNFKEQ. The V and J ends lost 8 bases and 1 base, in that order; junction bases with no gene match: 3. CDR3 DNA: TGTGCCAGCGGAGGACAGGGGAACACTGAAGCTTTCTTT. Residues: CASGGQGNTEAFF.

V usage is TRBV5-4 and J usage is TRBJ2-6; tentative D call: TRBD1 (5 bases). V dropped 0 bases and J dropped 4 bases, with 14 bases sitting between them. The CDR3 loop spans 17 amino acids. In germline, CDR1 is SGHNT, CDR2 YYREEE (reference sequence). The DNA of the CDR3 is TGTGCCAGCAGCTTGGAGTCAGTCTCAGGGGGGGCCAACGTCCTGACTTTC. Protein product: CASSLESVSGGANVLTF. The full variable domain, with the rest looked up from reference TRBV5-4 and TRBJ2-6, is ETGVTQSPTHLIKTRGQQVTLRCSSQSGHNTVSWYQQALGQGPQFIFQYYREEENGRGNFPPRFSGLQFPNYSSELNVNALELDDSALYLCASSLESVSGGANVLTFGAGSRLTVL.

The chain couples TRBV7-9 to TRBJ1-2; 8 nucleotides align to TRBD1. The CDR3 sequence is 14 residues long. Looked up from germline, CDR1 is SEHNR and CDR2 is FQNEAQ (reference sequence). Trimming removed 5 bases from V and 6 bases from J; junction bases left unmatched: 8. The CDR3 loop is CASSRKDRADGYTF. The CDR3 DNA sequence: TGTGCCAGCAGCCGCAAGGACAGGGCTGATGGCTACACCTTC. The variable domain in full, completed from reference TRBV7-9 and TRBJ1-2, reads DTGVSQNPRHKITKRGQNVTFRCDPISEHNRLYWYRQTLGQGPEFLTYFQNEAQLEKSRLLSDRFSAERPKGSFSTLEIQRTEQGDSAMYLCASSRKDRADGYTFGSGTRLTVV.

The CDR3 spells CASSVLAGGSSYNEQFF. For the CDR3, the DNA is TGTGCCAGCAGTGTACTAGCGGGAGGGAGCTCCTACAATGAGCAGTTCTTC. The rearrangement joins TRBV6-4 to TRBJ2-1; 13 bases align to TRBD2. The germline V gene has CDR1 MRHNA and CDR2 SNTAGT. V lost 4 bases and J lost 0; bases outside the gene matches: 3. The CDR3 is made up of 17 amino acids.

The chain is built from TRBV9 and TRBJ2-7, with a weak D call TRBD1 (5 bases). Per germline, CDR1 SGDLS and CDR2 YYNGEE. Trimming cost V 0 bases and J 2 bases, with 9 bases left between them. CDR3 size: 14 residues. CDR3 DNA: TGTGCCAGCAGCGTAGGGGGCAGCACCTACGAGCAGTACTTC. It specifies CASSVGGSTYEQYF.

The gene calls are TRBV29-1 and TRBJ2-5, with 9 positions matching TRBD1. The germline V gene encodes CDR1 SQVTM and CDR2 ANQGSEA. This CDR3 is built from 13 residues. The ends lost 7 bases at V and 1 base at J; junction bases unmatched: 4. The CDR3 region is CSGLTGGQETQYF. As DNA, the CDR3 is TGCAGCGGCCTGACAGGGGGCCAAGAGACCCAGTACTTC.

J is TRBJ1-5 and V is TRBV6-1, with 9 positions matching TRBD1. J was trimmed by 6 bases and V by 6 bases; bases with no gene match: 9. Germline CDR1 MNHNS, CDR2 SASEGT. This CDR3 region has 15 residues. CDR3 sequence (DNA): TGTGCCAGCAGCCGGATACAGGGGGCCTTTCAGCCCCAGCATTTT. Amino acids: CASSRIQGAFQPQHF.

The chain employs TRBV2 and TRBJ1-6; 8 bases are shared with TRBD1. V lost 4 bases, J lost 9 bases, and 5 bases stayed unmatched. The CDR3 contains 14 residues. CDR1 is SNHLY, CDR2 FYNNEI, per germline. The chain's CDR3 is CASSATGEASPLHF. CDR3 coding DNA: TGTGCCAGCAGTGCGACAGGGGAAGCTTCACCCCTCCACTTT.